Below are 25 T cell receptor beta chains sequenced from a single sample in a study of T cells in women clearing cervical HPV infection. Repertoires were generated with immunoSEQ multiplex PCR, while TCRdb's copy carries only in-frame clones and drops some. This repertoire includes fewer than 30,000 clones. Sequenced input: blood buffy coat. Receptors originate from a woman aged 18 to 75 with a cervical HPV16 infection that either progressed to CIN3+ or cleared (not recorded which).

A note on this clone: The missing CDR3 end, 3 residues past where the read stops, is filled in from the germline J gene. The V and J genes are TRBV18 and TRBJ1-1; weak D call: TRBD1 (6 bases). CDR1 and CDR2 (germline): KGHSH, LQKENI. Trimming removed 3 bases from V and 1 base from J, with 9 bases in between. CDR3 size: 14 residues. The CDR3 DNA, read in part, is TGTGCCAGCTCACCGCCGACAGGGAACACTGAA. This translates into CASSPPTGNTE. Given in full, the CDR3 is CASSPPTGNTEAFF.

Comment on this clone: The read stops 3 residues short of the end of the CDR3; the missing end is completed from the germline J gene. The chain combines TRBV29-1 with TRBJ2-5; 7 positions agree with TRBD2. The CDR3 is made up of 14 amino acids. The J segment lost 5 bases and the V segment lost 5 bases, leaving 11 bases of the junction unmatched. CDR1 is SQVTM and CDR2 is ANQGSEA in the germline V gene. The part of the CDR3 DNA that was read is TGCAGCGTTAAAACGAGCGGGACCTGGGAGACC. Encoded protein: CSVKTSGTWET. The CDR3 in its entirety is CSVKTSGTWETQYF.

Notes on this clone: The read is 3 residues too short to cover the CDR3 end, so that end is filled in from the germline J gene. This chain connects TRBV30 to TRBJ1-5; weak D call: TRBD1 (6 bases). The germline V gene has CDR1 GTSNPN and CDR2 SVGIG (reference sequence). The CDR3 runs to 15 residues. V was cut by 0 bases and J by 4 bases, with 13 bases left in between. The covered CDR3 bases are TGTGCCTGGAGTGTACCGGGACACCAAAATCAGCCC. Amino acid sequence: CAWSVPGHQNQP. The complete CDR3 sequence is CAWSVPGHQNQPQHF.

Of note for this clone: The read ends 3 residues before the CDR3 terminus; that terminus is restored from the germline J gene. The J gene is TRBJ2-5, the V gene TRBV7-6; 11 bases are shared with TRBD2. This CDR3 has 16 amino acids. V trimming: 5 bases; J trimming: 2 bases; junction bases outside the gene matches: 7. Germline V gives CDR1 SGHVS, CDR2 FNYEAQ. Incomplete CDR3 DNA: TGTGCCAGCAGCCCCAGGACTAGCGGGTTTCAAGAGACC. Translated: CASSPRTSGFQET. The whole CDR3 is CASSPRTSGFQETQYF.

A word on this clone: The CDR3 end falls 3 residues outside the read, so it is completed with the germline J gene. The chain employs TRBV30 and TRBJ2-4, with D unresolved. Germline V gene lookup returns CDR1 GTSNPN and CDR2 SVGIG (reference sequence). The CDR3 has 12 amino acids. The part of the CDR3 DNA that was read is TGTGCCTGGAGACGTAACAACTATGGT. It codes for CAWRRNNYG. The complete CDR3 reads CAWRRNNYGQYF.

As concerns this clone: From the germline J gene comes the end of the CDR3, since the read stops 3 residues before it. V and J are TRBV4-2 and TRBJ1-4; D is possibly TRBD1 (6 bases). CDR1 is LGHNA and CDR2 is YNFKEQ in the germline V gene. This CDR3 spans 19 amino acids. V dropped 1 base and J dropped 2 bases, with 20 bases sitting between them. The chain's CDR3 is CASSQAPGGHGTTNEKLFF. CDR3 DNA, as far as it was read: TGTGCCAGCAGCCAAGCACCTGGGGGACATGGGACCACTAATGAAAAA.

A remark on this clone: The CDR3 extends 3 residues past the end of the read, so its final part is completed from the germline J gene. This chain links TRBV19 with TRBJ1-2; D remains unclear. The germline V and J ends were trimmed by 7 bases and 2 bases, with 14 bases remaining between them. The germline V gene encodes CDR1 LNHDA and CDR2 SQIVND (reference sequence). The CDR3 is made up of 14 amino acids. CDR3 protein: CASIPRRQNYGYTF. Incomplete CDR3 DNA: TGTGCCAGTATCCCTAGGAGGCAGAACTATGGC.

The CDR3 bases that were read are TGTGCCAGCAGCTGGACAGGGCTACAGGGTTCACCC. Its protein is CASSWTGLQGSP. The full CDR3 protein is CASSWTGLQGSPLHF. This chain connects TRBV5-4 to TRBJ1-6; 8 nucleotides line up with TRBD1. The CDR3 goes on 3 residues after the read ends, and that part is filled in from the germline J gene. The V gene's germline CDR1 is SGHNT and CDR2 YYREEE (reference sequence). The CDR3 is 15 amino acids. V was pared by 3 bases and J by 9 bases, with 8 bases of the junction left unmatched.

The chain's CDR3 is CASSLDFTDTQYF. The part of the CDR3 DNA that was read is TGTGCCAGCAGCTTGGACTTTACAGATACG. The rearrangement links TRBV11-1 to TRBJ2-3; D perhaps matches TRBD2 (5 bases). From the germline J gene comes the end of the CDR3, since the read stops 3 residues before it. Trimming removed 3 bases at V and 3 bases at J, with 7 bases between. The CDR3 has 13 residues. The V gene's germline CDR1 is SGHAT and CDR2 FQDESV (reference sequence).

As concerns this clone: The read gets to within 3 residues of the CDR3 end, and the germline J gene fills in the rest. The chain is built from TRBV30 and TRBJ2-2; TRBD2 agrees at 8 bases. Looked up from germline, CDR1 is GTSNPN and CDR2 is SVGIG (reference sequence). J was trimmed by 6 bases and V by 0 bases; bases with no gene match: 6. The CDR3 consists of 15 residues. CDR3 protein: CAWSVPTSVPGELFF. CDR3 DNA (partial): TGTGCCTGGAGTGTCCCGACTAGCGTCCCCGGGGAG.

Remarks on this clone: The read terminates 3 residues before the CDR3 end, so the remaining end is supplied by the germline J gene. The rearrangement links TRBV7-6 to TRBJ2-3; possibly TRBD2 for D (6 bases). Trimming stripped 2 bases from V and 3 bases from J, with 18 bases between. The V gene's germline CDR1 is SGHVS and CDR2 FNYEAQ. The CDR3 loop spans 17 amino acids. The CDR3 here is CASSLTGRGSSTDTQYF. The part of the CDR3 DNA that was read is TGTGCCAGCAGCTTAACCGGACGGGGGAGTAGTACAGATACG.

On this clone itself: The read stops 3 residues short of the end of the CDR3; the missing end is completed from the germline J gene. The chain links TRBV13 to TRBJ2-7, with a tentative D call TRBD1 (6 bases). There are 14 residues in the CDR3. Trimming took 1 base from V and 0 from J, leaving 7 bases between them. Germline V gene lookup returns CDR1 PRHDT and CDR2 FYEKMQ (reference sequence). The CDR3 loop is CASSLARGSYEQYF. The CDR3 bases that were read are TGTGCCAGCAGCTTAGCCAGGGGCTCCTACGAG.

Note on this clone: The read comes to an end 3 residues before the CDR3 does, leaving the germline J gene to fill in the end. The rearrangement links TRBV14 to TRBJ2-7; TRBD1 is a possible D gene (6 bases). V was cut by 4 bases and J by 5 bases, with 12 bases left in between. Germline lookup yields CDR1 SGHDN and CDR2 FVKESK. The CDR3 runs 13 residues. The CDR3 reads CASSRDPGDEQYF. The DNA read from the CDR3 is TGTGCCAGCAGCCGAGATCCAGGGGACGAG.

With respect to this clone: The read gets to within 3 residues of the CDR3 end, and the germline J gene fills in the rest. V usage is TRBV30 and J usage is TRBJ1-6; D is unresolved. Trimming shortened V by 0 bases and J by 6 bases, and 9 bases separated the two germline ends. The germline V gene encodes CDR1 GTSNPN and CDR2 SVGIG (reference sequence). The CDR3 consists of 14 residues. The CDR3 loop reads CAWSVSQVNSPLHF. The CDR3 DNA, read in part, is TGTGCCTGGAGTGTGAGTCAGGTTAATTCACCC.

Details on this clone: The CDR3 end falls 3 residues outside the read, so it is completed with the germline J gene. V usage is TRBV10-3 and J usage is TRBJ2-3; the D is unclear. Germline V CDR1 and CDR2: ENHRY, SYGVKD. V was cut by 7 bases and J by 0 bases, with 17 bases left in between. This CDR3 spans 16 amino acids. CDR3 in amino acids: CAINRHRTPSTDTQYF. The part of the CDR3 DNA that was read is TGTGCCATCAACAGACACCGAACCCCTAGCACAGATACG.

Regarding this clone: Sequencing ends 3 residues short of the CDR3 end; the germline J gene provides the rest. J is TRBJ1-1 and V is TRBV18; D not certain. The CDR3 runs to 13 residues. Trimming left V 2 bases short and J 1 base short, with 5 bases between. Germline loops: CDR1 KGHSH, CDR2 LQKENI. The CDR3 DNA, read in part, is TGTGCCAGCTCACCAAAAGGGAACACTGAA. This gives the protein CASSPKGNTE. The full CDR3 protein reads CASSPKGNTEAFF.

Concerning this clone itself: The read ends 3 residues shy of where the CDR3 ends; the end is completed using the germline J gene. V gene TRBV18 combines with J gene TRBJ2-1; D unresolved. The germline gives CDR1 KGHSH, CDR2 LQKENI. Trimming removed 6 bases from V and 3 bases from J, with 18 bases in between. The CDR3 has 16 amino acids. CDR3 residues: CASSRVNLFGYNEQFF. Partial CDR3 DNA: TGTGCCAGCTCTAGGGTTAATCTCTTCGGCTACAATGAG.

The CDR3 sequence is CASSLTPDTGELFF. The part of the CDR3 DNA that was read is TGTGCCAGCAGCTTAACTCCCGACACCGGGGAG. The chain employs TRBV7-3 and TRBJ2-2; no clear D. The sequenced fragment ends 3 residues before the CDR3 boundary, so the rest is inferred from the germline J gene. Per the germline V gene, CDR1 is SGHTA and CDR2 is FQGTGA. This CDR3 spans 14 amino acids. V was trimmed by 0 bases and J by 3 bases, leaving 5 bases between them. The full variable domain, rest sourced from reference TRBV7-3 and TRBJ2-2, is GAGVSQTPSNKVTEKGKYVELRCDPISGHTALYWYRQSLGQGPEFLIYFQGTGAADDSGLPNDRFFAVRPEGSVSTLKIQRTERGDSAVYLCASSLTPDTGELFFGEGSRLTVL.

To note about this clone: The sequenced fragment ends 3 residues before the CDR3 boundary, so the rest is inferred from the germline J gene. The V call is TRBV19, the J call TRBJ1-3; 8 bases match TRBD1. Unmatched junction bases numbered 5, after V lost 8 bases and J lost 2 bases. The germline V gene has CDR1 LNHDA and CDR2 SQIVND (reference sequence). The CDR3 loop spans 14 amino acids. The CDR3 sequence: CASYQGAAGNTIYF. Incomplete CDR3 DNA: TGTGCCAGTTATCAGGGGGCAGCTGGAAACACC.

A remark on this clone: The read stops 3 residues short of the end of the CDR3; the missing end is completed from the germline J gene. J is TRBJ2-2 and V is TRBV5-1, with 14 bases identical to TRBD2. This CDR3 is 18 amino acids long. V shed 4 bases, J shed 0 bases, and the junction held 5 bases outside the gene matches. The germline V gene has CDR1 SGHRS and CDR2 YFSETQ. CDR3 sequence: CASSMGLAGASNTGELFF. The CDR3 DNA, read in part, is TGCGCCAGCAGCATGGGACTAGCGGGGGCCTCGAACACCGGGGAG.

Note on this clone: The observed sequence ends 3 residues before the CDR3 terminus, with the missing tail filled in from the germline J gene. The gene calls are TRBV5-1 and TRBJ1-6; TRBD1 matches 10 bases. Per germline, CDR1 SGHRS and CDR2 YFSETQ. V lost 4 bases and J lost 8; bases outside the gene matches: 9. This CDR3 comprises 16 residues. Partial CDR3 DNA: TGCGCCAGCAGCCTTGGGACAGGGGCGAGTGATTCACCC. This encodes CASSLGTGASDSP. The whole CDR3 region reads CASSLGTGASDSPLHF. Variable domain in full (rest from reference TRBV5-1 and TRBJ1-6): KAGVTQTPRYLIKTRGQQVTLSCSPISGHRSVSWYQQTPGQGLQFLFEYFSETQRNKGNFPGRFSGRQFSNSRSEMNVSTLELGDSALYLCASSLGTGASDSPLHFGNGTRLTVT.

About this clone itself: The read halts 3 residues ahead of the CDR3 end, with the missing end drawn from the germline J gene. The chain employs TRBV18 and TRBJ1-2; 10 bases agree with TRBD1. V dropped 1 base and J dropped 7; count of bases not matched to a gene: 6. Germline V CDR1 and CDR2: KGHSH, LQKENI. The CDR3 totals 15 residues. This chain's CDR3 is CASSPRDRGQGGYTF. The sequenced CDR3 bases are TGTGCCAGCTCACCACGTGACAGGGGGCAGGGTGGC.

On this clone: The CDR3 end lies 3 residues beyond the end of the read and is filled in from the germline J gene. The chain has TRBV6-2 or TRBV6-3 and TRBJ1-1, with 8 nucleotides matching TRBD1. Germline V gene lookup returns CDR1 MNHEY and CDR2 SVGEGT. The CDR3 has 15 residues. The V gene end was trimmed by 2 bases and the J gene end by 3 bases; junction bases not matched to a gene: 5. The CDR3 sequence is CASSYRTGMDTEAFF. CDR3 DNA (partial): TGTGCCAGCAGTTACCGGACAGGGATGGACACTGAA.

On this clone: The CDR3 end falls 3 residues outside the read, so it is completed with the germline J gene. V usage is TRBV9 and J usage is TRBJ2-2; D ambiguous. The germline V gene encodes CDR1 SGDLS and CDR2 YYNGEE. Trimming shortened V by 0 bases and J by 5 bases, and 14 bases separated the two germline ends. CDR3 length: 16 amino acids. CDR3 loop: CASSVVPLQLTGELFF. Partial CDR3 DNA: TGTGCCAGCAGCGTAGTACCCTTACAGTTAACCGGGGAG.

The CDR3 protein is CATTGAPNTEAFF. The sequenced CDR3 bases are TGTGCCACTACAGGGGCCCCGAACACTGAA. The chain recombines TRBV10-3 with TRBJ1-1; 7 nucleotides agree with TRBD1. The CDR3 extends 3 residues past the end of the read, so its final part is completed from the germline J gene. The length of the CDR3 is 13 residues. Trimming took 10 bases from V and 1 from J; bases not matched to a gene: 6. The germline V gene has CDR1 ENHRY and CDR2 SYGVKD.